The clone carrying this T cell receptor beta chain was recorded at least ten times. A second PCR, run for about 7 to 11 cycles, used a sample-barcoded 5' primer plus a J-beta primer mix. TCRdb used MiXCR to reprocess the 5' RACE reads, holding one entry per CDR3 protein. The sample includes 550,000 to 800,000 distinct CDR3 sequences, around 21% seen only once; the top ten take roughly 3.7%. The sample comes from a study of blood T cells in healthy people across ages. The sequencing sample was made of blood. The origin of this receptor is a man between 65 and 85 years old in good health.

In DNA form, the CDR3 reads TGTGCCAGCAGCTTGCAGGCCAGCTCCTACGAGCAGTACTTC. It specifies CASSLQASSYEQYF. This sequence joins TRBV7-8 and TRBJ2-5; D gene ambiguous. The last part of the DNA fits TRBJ2-7 better; the J call may be wrong. The CDR3 totals 14 residues. Germline V lookup: CDR1 SGHVS, CDR2 FQNEAQ.